This TCR beta chain was sequenced in a study of T cells in tuberculosis. The CDR3 totals 14 residues. V shed 3 bases and J 5 bases; nucleotides not matched to a gene: 6. Germline CDR1 reads LNHDA; CDR2 reads SQIVND (reference sequence). Sequencing used immunoSEQ multiplex PCR; TCRdb keeps in-frame clones, though not all of them. The table includes about 36,000 clones, 85% to 95% detected once. This clone was recorded only once. The chain recombines TRBV19 with TRBJ1-1; 7 bases agree with TRBD1. The sequencing input was PBMCs. This TCR was recovered from a donor aged 10-29 years with latent tuberculosis or without tuberculosis infection. The CDR3 loop is CASSMDRIGTEAFF. In nucleotides, the CDR3 is TGTGCCAGTAGTATGGACAGGATAGGGACTGAAGCTTTCTTT.